Included here is one T cell receptor beta chain sequence, with context. What it recognizes is unknown. The data stem from a study of regulatory T cells in long-lasting Graves disease. The study, taken as a whole, reports: TCR diversity was lower in persistent Graves' patients (versus newly diagnosed ones).

The CDR3 runs 19 residues. V was cut by 5 bases and J by 0 bases, with 23 bases left in between. Germline V lookup: CDR1 SGHVS, CDR2 FNYEAQ. The time point: newly diagnosed GD, antithyroid drugs for less than 3 months. Preparation of the TCR library used RNA extracted from PBMCs. Building of the TCR beta libraries involved iRepertoire HTBI primers and Arm-PCR of CDR3 regions. TCRdb recomputed calls from the multiplex PCR reads with MiXCR, one row per CDR3 protein. The sample consists of approximately 440,000 distinct CDR3 sequences, roughly 17% of them appearing once. The sample was also linked to a second study, of T cells in Graves' hyperthyroidism and ophthalmopathy. From that report: A 13 V-J signature model discriminated ophthalmopathy versus stable hyperthyroidism.

The TCR sequence derives from a man aged 35 to 55 with Graves disease. Sequencing used peripheral blood mononuclear cells (PBMCs), obtained at new diagnosis, from a patient treated with antithyroid drugs. The gene calls are TRBV7-6 and TRBJ2-1, with D possibly being TRBD2 (6 bases). The CDR3 nucleotides read TGTGCCAGCAGCCCCACATTCCGGGGGAGTATAAGCTCCTACAATGAGCAGTTCTTC. It is translated as CASSPTFRGSISSYNEQFF. Combining the CDR3 with reference TRBV7-6 and TRBJ2-1 gives the whole variable domain GAGVSQSPRYKVTKRGQDVALRCDPISGHVSLYWYRQALGQGPEFLTYFNYEAQQDKSGLPNDRFSAERPEGSISTLTIQRTEQRDSAMYRCASSPTFRGSISSYNEQFFGPGTRLTVL.